This record looks at one TCR beta chain sequence and its context. The germline V and J ends were trimmed by 4 bases and 2 bases, with 13 bases remaining between them. Germline-derived CDR1 and CDR2 are SGHRS and YFSETQ. The CDR3 has 15 residues. This sample was included in a study of blood T cell repertoires in COVID-19. Per the original methods: By means of reference gene primer amplification, nucleated cell counts were estimated. Here immunoSEQ multiplex PCR was the method, and the copy in TCRdb shows in-frame clones only, minus some. From that table come the V and J calls and clone size; the DNA was used to work out D and trimming. The table has about 160,000 clones, 80% to 90% seen once; the top ten hold about 5.6%.

What was sequenced was peripheral blood. V gene TRBV5-1 combines with J gene TRBJ2-1, with D maybe TRBD1 (6 bases). The TCR comes from a woman aged 45-65 years with COVID-19, enrolled during active disease. The CDR3 sequence: CASSGGRGPYNEQFF. The CDR3 DNA reads as TGCGCCAGCAGCGGCGGCAGGGGACCCTACAATGAGCAGTTCTTC.